This TCR beta chain emerged from a study of long-term antiretroviral therapy in people with HIV. Broader study findings: ART was followed by higher diversity that remained below transplant donor controls.

The CDR3 sequence is 14 residues long. From germline, CDR1 is LNHDA and CDR2 SQIVND (reference sequence). With 9 bases clipped from V and 5 bases from J, the junction kept 11 bases outside the gene matches. The run of the v3.0 immunoSEQ assay was at survey level. Here immunoSEQ multiplex PCR was the method, and the copy in TCRdb shows in-frame clones only, minus some. The sample shows about 15,000 clones, approximately 86% of them seen only once. There was at least one pre-ART PBMC sample for each donor, plus at least two post-ART PBMC samples. HIV-positive participants were all treated in the United States. Remarks on this clone: Its antigen is currently unknown.

Here the sequenced sample was unsorted PBMCs, taken roughly 2.3 years before starting antiretroviral therapy. This chain connects TRBV19 to TRBJ2-7; TRBD1 agrees at 9 bases. The source of this sequence is a young woman with HIV. The CDR3 DNA reads TGTGCCAGCTCCCGGGACAGGGTGGATGACGAGCAGTACTTC. Translating it yields CASSRDRVDDEQYF.